This T cell receptor (beta chain) was recovered during a study of T-cell reconstitution after alpha-beta-depleted transplantation in children listed by TCRdb under 2016. For context, the study as a whole: Using TCR repertoire profiling, the study quantitatively followed how T-cell immune reconstitution unfolded in children after TCRalphabeta/CD19-depleted allogeneic hematopoietic cell transplantation. Beyond this particular receptor, the publication reports: Apparently early alphabetaT-cell count recovery about two months after transplant reportedly relied on only several hundred rapidly expanded clones derived from non-depleted graft cells. The high TCRbeta diversity at day 60 in some patients was ascribed to recipient T cells and intrathymic progenitors that had survived conditioning. Over the following months the frequencies of hyperexpanded clones went down, and after one year T-cell counts and TCRbeta diversity were mostly credited to newly produced T cells.

The treatment or condition label on this specimen signifies: allogeneic hematopoietic cell transplantation with graft depleted of TCRalphabeta T cells and CD19 B cells. The children who served as transplant recipients had been given grafts of TCRalphabeta/CD19-depleted allogeneic hematopoietic cells. V and J are truncated by 3 bases and 11 bases respectively, leaving an intervening sequence of 15 bases. For CDR1 and CDR2, the germline V gene lists KGHSH and LQKENI. The CDR3 measures 13 amino acids from cysteine to phenylalanine. The DNA shown is the 39-base CDR3, in frame from base 1. The method was PCR. TCRdb names Illumina HiSeq 2500 as the instrument used. To normalize quantification of the TCRbeta repertoire, the TCR libraries were built with molecular barcoding that relied on unique molecular identifiers. TCRdb trimmed the raw reads at Q25, called clones with MiXCR and kept productive beta chains. Rows with a matching CDR3 protein are joined into one entry that keeps the most common DNA and genes. Here the sample has 250,000 to 300,000 distinct CDR3 sequences; around a tenth occur a single time. The ten largest make up roughly a quarter of the sample.

This clonotype was detected many times. Its antigen target is currently unknown. No much larger clone is present one base from it, and per-base qualities are unavailable. The rearranged segments are TRBV18 and TRBJ2-3; the D gene could be either TRBD1 or TRBD2, each agreeing at 5 bases. This receptor was taken from a male patient aged 2-15 years who had a stem cell transplant for chronic granulomatous disease, so the T cells may come from the graft donor. The sample in question was peripheral blood, obtained 180 days after TCRalphabeta/CD19-depleted stem cell transplant. Here the CDR3 is given as CASSPRSSGRQYF. In nucleotides, the sequence is TGTGCCAGCTCACCGAGATCCTCGGGGCGGCAGTATTTT.